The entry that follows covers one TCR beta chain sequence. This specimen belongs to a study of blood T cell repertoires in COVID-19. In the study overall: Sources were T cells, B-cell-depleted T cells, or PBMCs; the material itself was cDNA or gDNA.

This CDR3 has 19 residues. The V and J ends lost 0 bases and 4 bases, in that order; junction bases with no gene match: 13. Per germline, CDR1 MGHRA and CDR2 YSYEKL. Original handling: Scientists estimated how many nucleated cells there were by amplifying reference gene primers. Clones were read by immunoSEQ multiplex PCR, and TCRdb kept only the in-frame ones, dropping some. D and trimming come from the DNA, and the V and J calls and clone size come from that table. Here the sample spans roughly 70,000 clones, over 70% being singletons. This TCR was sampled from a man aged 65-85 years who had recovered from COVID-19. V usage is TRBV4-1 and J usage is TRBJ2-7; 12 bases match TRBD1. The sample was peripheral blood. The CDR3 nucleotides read TGCGCCAGCAGCCAAGAATCACCCCGGGACAGGGGGCGTAAATACGAGCAGTACTTC. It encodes CASSQESPRDRGRKYEQYF.